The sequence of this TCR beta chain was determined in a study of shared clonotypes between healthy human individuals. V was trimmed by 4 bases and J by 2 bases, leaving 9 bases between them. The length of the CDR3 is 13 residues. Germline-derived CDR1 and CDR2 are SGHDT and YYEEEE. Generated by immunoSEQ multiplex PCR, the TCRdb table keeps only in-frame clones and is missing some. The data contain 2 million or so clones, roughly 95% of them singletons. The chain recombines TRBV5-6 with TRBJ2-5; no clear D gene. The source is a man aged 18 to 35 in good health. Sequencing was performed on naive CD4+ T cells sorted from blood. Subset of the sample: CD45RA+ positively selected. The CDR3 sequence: CASSRAEQETQYF. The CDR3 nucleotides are TGTGCCAGCAGCCGGGCCGAGCAAGAGACCCAGTACTTC.